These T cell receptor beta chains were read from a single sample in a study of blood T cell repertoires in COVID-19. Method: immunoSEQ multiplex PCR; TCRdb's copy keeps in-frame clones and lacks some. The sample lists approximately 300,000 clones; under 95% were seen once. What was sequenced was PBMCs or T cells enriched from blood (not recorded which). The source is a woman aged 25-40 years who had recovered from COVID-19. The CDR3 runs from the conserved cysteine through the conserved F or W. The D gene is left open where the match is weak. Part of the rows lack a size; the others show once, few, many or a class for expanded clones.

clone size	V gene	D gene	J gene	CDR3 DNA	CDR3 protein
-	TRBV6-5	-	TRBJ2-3	TGTGCCAGCAGTAAGACGAGGAGAGCAGATACGCAGTATTTT	CASSKTRRADTQYF
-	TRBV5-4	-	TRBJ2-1	TGTGCCAGCAGCATTCTAACTAGATTCAATGAGCAGTTCTTC	CASSILTRFNEQFF
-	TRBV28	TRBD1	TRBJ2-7	TGTGCTACAGGGGCTATCCTCTACGAGCAGTACTTC	CATGAILYEQYF
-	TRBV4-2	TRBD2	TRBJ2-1	TGTGCCAGCGGTGGCGGGGGGGCCATTAATGAGCAGTTCTTC	CASGGGGAINEQFF
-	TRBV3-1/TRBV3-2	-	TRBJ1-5	TGTGCCAGCAGCCAAAATGCAGGAAACAATCAGCCCCAGCATTTT	CASSQNAGNNQPQHF
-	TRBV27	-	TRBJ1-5	TGTGCCAGCAGCCAACGGCGTGGGGCCCCCTACTATAGCAATCAGCCCCAGCATTTT	CASSQRRGAPYYSNQPQHF
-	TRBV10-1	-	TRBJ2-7	TGCGCCAGCAGTCAGACTGAAAACCCCTACGAGCAGTACTTC	CASSQTENPYEQYF
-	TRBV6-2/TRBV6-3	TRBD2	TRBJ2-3	TGTGCCAACAACCCCCGGACTAGCGGGAGGGCCGGGCCGCAGTATTTT	CANNPRTSGRAGPQYF
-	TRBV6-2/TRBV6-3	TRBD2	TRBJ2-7	TGTGCCAGCAGACCTAGCGGGGCTTACGAGCAGTACTTC	CASRPSGAYEQYF
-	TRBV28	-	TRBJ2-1	TGTGCCAGCAAGCGACAGGGACTCTACAATGAGCAGTTCTTC	CASKRQGLYNEQFF
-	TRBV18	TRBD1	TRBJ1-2	TGTGCCAGCTCACCTAGGACAGGGGATGGCTACACCTTC	CASSPRTGDGYTF
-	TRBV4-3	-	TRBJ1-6	TGCGCCAGCAGCCAAGTAGTGTCGAGGGCCTCTTATAATTCACCCCTCCACTTT	CASSQVVSRASYNSPLHF
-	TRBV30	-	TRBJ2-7	TGTGCCTGGAGGCCCCCCGGATACCAGGGCTACGAGCAGTACTTC	CAWRPPGYQGYEQYF
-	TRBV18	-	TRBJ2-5	TGTGCCAGCTCACCCGGGGTGGACAGCCGGGAGACCCAGTACTTC	CASSPGVDSRETQYF
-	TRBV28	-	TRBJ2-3	TGTGCCAGCAGTTTAACAGGGGGGGGCCCAGATACGCAGTATTTT	CASSLTGGGPDTQYF
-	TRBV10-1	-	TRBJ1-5	TGCGCCAGCAGTGGGATACAGGTCCTCCTCGTATGCAATCAGCCCCAGCATTTT	CASSGIQVLLVCNQPQHF
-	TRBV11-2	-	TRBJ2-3	TGTGCCAGCAGCTTGGGGTGGACTAGCACAGATACGCAGTATTTT	CASSLGWTSTDTQYF
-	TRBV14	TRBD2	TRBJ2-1	TGTGCCAGCAGCCAGGGTAGCGGGAGGGCCTACAATGAGCAGTTCTTC	CASSQGSGRAYNEQFF
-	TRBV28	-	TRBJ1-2	TGTGCCAGCAGCCTGACAGGCGCCGGTAACTATGGCTACACCTTC	CASSLTGAGNYGYTF
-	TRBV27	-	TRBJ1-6	TGTGCCAGCAGTTTCGGCGGGGTAAGCAATTCACCCCTCCACTTT	CASSFGGVSNSPLHF
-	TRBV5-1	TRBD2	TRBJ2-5	TGCGCCAGCAGCACCCCACCAAATAGCGGGAACCAAGAGACCCAGTACTTC	CASSTPPNSGNQETQYF
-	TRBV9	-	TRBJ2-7	TGTGCCAGCAGCGTAGCGTCAGGCGAGCAGTACTTC	CASSVASGEQYF
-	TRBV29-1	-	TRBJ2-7	TGCAGCGTTGAAGAACAAGGGGGAACGTACGAGCAGTACTTC	CSVEEQGGTYEQYF
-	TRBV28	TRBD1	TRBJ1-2	TGTGCCAGCAGTATTACAGGGGGGAGGAATGGCTACACCTTC	CASSITGGRNGYTF
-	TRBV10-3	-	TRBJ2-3	TGTGCCATCAGTGAGCTTCAGGGTGCGGTAGCAGATACGCAGTATTTT	CAISELQGAVADTQYF
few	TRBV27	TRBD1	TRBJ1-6	TGTGCCAGCAGTTTGGACAGGATTAATTCACCCCTCCACTTT	CASSLDRINSPLHF
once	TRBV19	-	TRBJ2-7	TGTGCCAGTAGTATGTCTGCGGGAAGCTACGAGCAGTACTTC	CASSMSAGSYEQYF
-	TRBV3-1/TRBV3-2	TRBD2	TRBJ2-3	TGTGCCAGCAGCCCGTGGACTAGCGGGATTCGTTTACTTGGAGATACGCAGTATTTT	CASSPWTSGIRLLGDTQYF
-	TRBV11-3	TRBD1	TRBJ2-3	TGTGCCAGCAGCTTCCGGACAGGGCCCTCTAGCACAGATACGCAGTATTTT	CASSFRTGPSSTDTQYF
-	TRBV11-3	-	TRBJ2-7	TGTGCCAGCAGCTTGGGTGACTCAGGGGGAGGTAACGAGCAGTACTTC	CASSLGDSGGGNEQYF